These 23 T cell receptor beta chains originate from one sample sequenced in a study of cytomegalovirus exposure and HLA in healthy donors. Profiled with immunoSEQ multiplex PCR; TCRdb holds only in-frame clones, not every one. The sample includes hundreds of thousands of clones, approximately 88% of them seen just once. The material sequenced was PBMCs. The receptors were sampled from a woman aged 25 to 39 in good health and CMV-seropositive.

The chain is built from TRBV5-1 and TRBJ1-2, with 7 nucleotides matching TRBD1. The CDR3 is 17 residues long. Germline CDR1 is SGHRS and CDR2 is YFSETQ. Trimming at V came to 0 bases and at J to 0 bases, leaving 8 bases not matched to a gene. The CDR3, as DNA: TGCGCCAGCAGCTTGGCTGGACCGGGACAGACTAACTATGGCTACACCTTC. Translated, it gives CASSLAGPGQTNYGYTF.

This chain joins TRBV5-1 and TRBJ2-1; TRBD1 might be the D (5 bases). V lost 0 bases to trimming and J lost 10 bases, with 11 bases between them. The CDR3 is 13 residues long. CDR1 is SGHRS, CDR2 YFSETQ, per germline. The CDR3 region has the DNA TGCGCCAGCAGCTTGGCGGTGTGGGGCGAGCAGTTCTTC. Translating it yields CASSLAVWGEQFF.

The CDR3 DNA is TGTGCCAGCAGTTCAGCGCCGGGACAGGGGGCATTCACCTTC. Translating gives CASSSAPGQGAFTF. This rearrangement joins TRBV27 to TRBJ1-2, with TRBD1 identical over 12 bases. The CDR3 loop spans 14 amino acids. Germline V gene sequence: CDR1 MNHEY, CDR2 SMNVEV (reference sequence). Unmatched junction bases numbered 10, after V lost 4 bases and J lost 13 bases.

This CDR3 reads CASSPSGQKNEKLFF. The CDR3 DNA sequence: TGTGCCAGCAGCCCTTCGGGACAGAAGAATGAAAAACTGTTTTTT. This chain connects TRBV7-9 to TRBJ1-4, with 7 bases identical to TRBD1. Trimming cost V 5 bases and J 5 bases; bases outside gene matches: 8. This CDR3 is built from 15 residues. Germline CDR1 and CDR2: SEHNR and FQNEAQ (reference sequence).

The chain has TRBV27 and TRBJ2-7; 10 positions match TRBD1. CDR3 size: 19 residues. The V and J ends lost 4 bases and 2 bases, in that order; junction bases with no gene match: 17. Germline V lookup: CDR1 MNHEY, CDR2 SMNVEV (reference sequence). CDR3 loop: CASSSRTDRGREIPYEQYF. The CDR3, as DNA: TGTGCCAGCAGTTCTAGGACCGACAGGGGGCGTGAGATACCCTACGAGCAGTACTTC.

The chain uses TRBV11-3 and TRBJ2-1, with 8 positions matching TRBD1. V gave up 5 bases and J gave up 8 bases; unmatched junction bases: 11. The germline gives CDR1 SGHNT, CDR2 YENEEA. The CDR3 has 15 residues. CDR3 sequence (DNA): TGTGCCAGCAGCCTTCAGGGGGCCCCGGGAGATGAGCAGTTCTTC. This codes for CASSLQGAPGDEQFF.

The chain recombines TRBV6-6 with TRBJ1-1; D is uncertain. The CDR3 loop spans 14 amino acids. V lost 7 bases to trimming and J lost 1 base, with 13 bases between them. CDR1 and CDR2 (germline): MNHNY, SVGAGI (reference sequence). The CDR3 here is CASNKPSENTEAFF. CDR3 in DNA: TGTGCCAGCAATAAACCATCCGAGAACACTGAAGCTTTCTTT.

The V gene is TRBV19, the J gene TRBJ2-7; the match to TRBD2 covers 10 bases. Unmatched junction bases numbered 11, after V lost 10 bases and J lost 5 bases. Germline CDR1 and CDR2: LNHDA and SQIVND (reference sequence). The CDR3 covers 14 residues. CDR3 DNA sequence: TGTGCCACCGCGAAAGCGGGAGGGCCCAACGAGCAGTACTTC. Translating it yields CATAKAGGPNEQYF.

In its sample, this clone was seen a few times. The genes are TRBV5-1 and TRBJ2-2; 7 bases are shared with TRBD2. CDR3 length: 15 residues. Germline CDR1 reads SGHRS; CDR2 reads YFSETQ. V lost 1 base to trimming and J lost 6 bases; unmatched junction nucleotides: 6. CDR3 loop: CASSLFGAGAGELFF. The CDR3 DNA follows: TGCGCCAGCAGCTTGTTTGGGGCGGGGGCCGGGGAGCTGTTTTTT.

The genes are TRBV5-6 and TRBJ2-7, with 9 bases fitting TRBD1. V lost 0 bases, J lost 4 bases, and 5 bases stayed unmatched. CDR3 length: 15 residues. Germline V CDR1 and CDR2: SGHDT, YYEEEE. Here the CDR3 reads CASSLVPGQGYEQYF. Written as DNA, the CDR3 is TGTGCCAGCAGCTTGGTTCCCGGACAGGGGTACGAGCAGTACTTC. The full variable domain, with the rest looked up from reference TRBV5-6 and TRBJ2-7, is DAGVTQSPTHLIKTRGQQVTLRCSPKSGHDTVSWYQQALGQGPQFIFQYYEEEERQRGNFPDRFSGHQFPNYSSELNVNALLLGDSALYLCASSLVPGQGYEQYFGPGTRLTVT.

The genes are TRBV7-2 and TRBJ1-4; D is unclear. Trimming took off 0 bases at V and 8 bases at J, with 10 bases between the two ends. The germline gives CDR1 SGHTA, CDR2 FQGNSA. The CDR3 contains 14 residues. The CDR3 protein is CASSLAGLGEKLFF. In nucleotides, the CDR3 is TGTGCCAGCAGCTTAGCAGGGCTGGGGGAAAAACTGTTTTTT.

The V gene is TRBV27, the J gene TRBJ2-2, with TRBD1 matching over 7 bases. The germline gives CDR1 MNHEY, CDR2 SMNVEV (reference sequence). The CDR3 runs 13 residues. The J segment lost 6 bases and the V segment lost 9 bases, leaving 7 bases of the junction unmatched. CDR3 residues: CASHTGDPGELFF. CDR3 sequence (DNA): TGTGCCAGTCACACAGGGGATCCCGGGGAGCTGTTTTTT.

The V call is TRBV5-8, the J call TRBJ2-7; 11 nucleotides agree with TRBD2. The CDR3 length is 15 residues. Germline lookup yields CDR1 SGHTS and CDR2 YDEGEE. The trim removed 1 base at V and 4 bases at J, leaving 4 bases unmatched. DNA for the CDR3: TGTGCCAGCAGCTTGACTAGCGGGAGTCGATACGAGCAGTACTTC. The encoded protein is CASSLTSGSRYEQYF.

This clone was picked up a small number of times. This chain uses TRBV18 with TRBJ2-2; 7 nucleotides line up with TRBD1. Germline V gene lookup returns CDR1 KGHSH and CDR2 LQKENI. Losses at the gene ends were 0 bases for V and 0 bases for J; bases not matched to a gene: 4. This CDR3 contains 17 residues. CDR3 DNA sequence: TGTGCCAGCTCACCACCATTGGGACAGCCGAACACCGGGGAGCTGTTTTTT. Translating it yields CASSPPLGQPNTGELFF.

The genes are TRBV6-5 and TRBJ2-7; unclear D gene. From germline, CDR1 is MNHEY and CDR2 SVGAGI. The CDR3 is 11 residues long. V was pared by 7 bases and J by 6 bases, with 10 bases between. The CDR3 nucleotides are TGTGCCAGCACCTACAGTGGCGAGCAGTACTTC. Amino acids: CASTYSGEQYF.

This chain links TRBV29-1 with TRBJ1-1; D is possibly TRBD1 (6 bases). Germline V CDR1 and CDR2: SQVTM, ANQGSEA. Trimming pared 7 bases from V and 5 bases from J, leaving 11 bases between. The CDR3 extends over 11 amino acids. The CDR3 nucleotides read TGCAGCGACAGGGTGGGAACTGAAGCTTTCTTT. Translating it yields CSDRVGTEAFF.

Comment on this clone: The germline gene is not matched at one end of the junction; a read error may be the cause. The chain uses TRBV7-7 and TRBJ2-5; unclear D gene. In germline, CDR1 is SSHAT, CDR2 FNYEAQ (reference sequence). This CDR3 is built from 15 residues. In DNA, the CDR3 is TGTGCTAGCAGCCTACTAACGGAAAGTCAAGAGACCCAGTACTTC. Amino acid sequence: CASSLLTESQETQYF.

The CDR3 loop is CASSLLAGNEQFF. CDR3 DNA sequence: TGTGCCAGCAGCTTACTAGCTGGCAATGAGCAGTTCTTC. This chain uses TRBV11-3 with TRBJ2-1; tentative D call: TRBD2 (5 bases). Germline V gene data show CDR1 as SGHNT and CDR2 as YENEEA. This CDR3 region has 13 residues. V lost 2 bases to trimming and J lost 6 bases, with 8 bases between them.

This chain links TRBV6-5 with TRBJ1-2, with a weak D call TRBD1 (5 bases). V was pared by 2 bases and J by 6 bases, with 13 bases between. This CDR3 has 14 residues. Germline V lookup: CDR1 MNHEY, CDR2 SVGAGI. The DNA of the CDR3 is TGTGCCAGCAGTTACACGGGCAGGGTCGATGGCTACACCTTC. This translates into CASSYTGRVDGYTF.

This chain connects TRBV7-8 to TRBJ1-4; D possibly corresponds to TRBD1 (5 bases). Germline lookup yields CDR1 SGHVS and CDR2 FQNEAQ. The CDR3 is 17 amino acids. V shed 1 base and J shed 5 bases, with 17 bases lying between them. The CDR3 bases are TGTGCCAGCAGCTTAGTTTCGATCAGGGCGTTGAATGAAAAACTGTTTTTT. Its translation: CASSLVSIRALNEKLFF.

J is TRBJ2-5 and V is TRBV30, with TRBD1 identical over 7 bases. Unmatched junction bases numbered 17, after V lost 5 bases and J lost 8 bases. Per germline, CDR1 GTSNPN and CDR2 SVGIG (reference sequence). The CDR3 is made up of 15 amino acids. Here the CDR3 reads CAWQFRDSTKSTQYF. The CDR3 nucleotides are TGTGCCTGGCAGTTCCGGGACAGTACCAAGAGTACCCAGTACTTC.

The CDR3 loop is CAWRASGNYNEQFF. The CDR3 DNA reads TGTGCCTGGAGGGCTAGCGGGAACTACAATGAGCAGTTCTTC. This chain joins TRBV30 and TRBJ2-1; 9 positions agree with TRBD2. Losses at the gene ends were 3 bases for V and 3 bases for J; bases not matched to a gene: 3. Germline V CDR1 and CDR2: GTSNPN, SVGIG (reference sequence). CDR3 size: 14 residues.

V usage is TRBV7-9 and J usage is TRBJ2-1, with 9 bases identical to TRBD2. Germline trimming cut 5 bases from V and 7 bases from J; bases unmatched to any gene: 3. Per germline, CDR1 SEHNR and CDR2 FQNEAQ (reference sequence). This CDR3 has 13 amino acids. The DNA of the CDR3 is TGTGCCAGCAGCGGACTAGCGAGAAATGAGCAGTTCTTC. It is translated as CASSGLARNEQFF. Supplemented by reference TRBV7-9 and TRBJ2-1, the full variable domain reads DTGVSQNPRHKITKRGQNVTFRCDPISEHNRLYWYRQTLGQGPEFLTYFQNEAQLEKSRLLSDRFSAERPKGSFSTLEIQRTEQGDSAMYLCASSGLARNEQFFGPGTRLTVL.